This T cell receptor (beta chain) emerged from a study of blood T cell repertoires in COVID-19. On the study more broadly: T cells, B-cell-depleted T cells, or PBMCs supplied cDNA or gDNA.

Original processing notes: Quantification of nucleated cells was approximated via reference gene primer amplification. Here immunoSEQ multiplex PCR was the method, and the copy in TCRdb shows in-frame clones only, minus some. The DNA was the basis for D and trimming; V, J and clone size are from that table. The top ten clones hold 4% to 5.5% of a sample with fewer than 85,000 clones, 80% to 90% of them seen once. Germline CDR1 KGHSH, CDR2 LQKENI. The CDR3 loop spans 16 amino acids. Germline trimming cut 3 bases from V and 6 bases from J; bases unmatched to any gene: 8. The source of this sequence is a man between 50 and 59 years old with active COVID-19. Sequenced sample: peripheral blood. The gene calls are TRBV18 and TRBJ1-6; 7 bases map to TRBD1. Here the CDR3 reads CASSPPDRARNSPLHF. DNA for the CDR3: TGTGCCAGCTCACCGCCCGACAGGGCTCGTAATTCACCCCTCCACTTT.